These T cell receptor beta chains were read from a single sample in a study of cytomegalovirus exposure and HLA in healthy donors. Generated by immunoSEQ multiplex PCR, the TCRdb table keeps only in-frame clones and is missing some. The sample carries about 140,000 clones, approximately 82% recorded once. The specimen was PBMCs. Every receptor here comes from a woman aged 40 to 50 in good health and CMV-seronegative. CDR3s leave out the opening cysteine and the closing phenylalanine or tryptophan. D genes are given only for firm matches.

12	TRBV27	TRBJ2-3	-	ASSFYRELDTQY
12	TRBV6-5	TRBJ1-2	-	ASRTIQGVYGYT
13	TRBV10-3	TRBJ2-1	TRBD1	AIRVNRGRWSEQF
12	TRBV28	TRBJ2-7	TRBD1	ASLLTGDSYEQY
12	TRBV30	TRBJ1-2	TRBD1	AWSVQQGAVGYT
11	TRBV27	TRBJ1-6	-	ASRTGALSPLH
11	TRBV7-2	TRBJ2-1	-	ASSLNYDNEQF
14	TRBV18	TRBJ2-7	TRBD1	ASSQIRGQGSYEQY
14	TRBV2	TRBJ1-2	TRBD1	ASSVDNRGFDYGYT
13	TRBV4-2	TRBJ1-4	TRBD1	ASSRPGTGSEKLF
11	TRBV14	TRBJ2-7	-	ASSQQISYEQY
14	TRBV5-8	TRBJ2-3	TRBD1	ASSLGQGERTDTQY
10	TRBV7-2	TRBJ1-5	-	ASSYPPGPQH
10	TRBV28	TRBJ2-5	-	ASSLQGGTQY
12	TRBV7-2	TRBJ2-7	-	ASSLAFRDYEQY
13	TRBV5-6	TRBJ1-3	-	ASSLFQGTGNTIY
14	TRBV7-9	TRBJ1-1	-	ASRPGQNPSPTEAF
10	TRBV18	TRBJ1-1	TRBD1	ASSSSRGEAF
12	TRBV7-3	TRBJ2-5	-	ASSSSGAGETQY
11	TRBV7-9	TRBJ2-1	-	ASSLASYNEQF
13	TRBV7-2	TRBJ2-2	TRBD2	ASSLSRAGAGELF
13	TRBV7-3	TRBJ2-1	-	ASSLDSTSYNEQF
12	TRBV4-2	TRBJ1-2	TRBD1	ASSQAGGNYGYT
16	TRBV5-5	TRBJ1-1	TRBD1	ASSFLSPGQGVHTEAF
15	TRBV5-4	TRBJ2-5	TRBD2	ASSLGPSGRGQETQY
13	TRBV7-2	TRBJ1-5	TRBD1	ASSLGQGGGQPQH
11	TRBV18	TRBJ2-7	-	ASSPLQGTEQY
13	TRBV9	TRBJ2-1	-	ASSVGVSSVNEQF
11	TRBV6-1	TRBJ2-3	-	ASRGDGTDTQY
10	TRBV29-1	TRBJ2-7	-	SVAGRSYEQY
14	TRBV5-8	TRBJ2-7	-	ASSSRLQGTGYEQY
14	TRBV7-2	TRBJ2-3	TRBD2	ASSPGLAPSTDTQY
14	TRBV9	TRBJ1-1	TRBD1	ASSVASQGGNTEAF
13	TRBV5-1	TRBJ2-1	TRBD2	ASSLAGGGYNEQF
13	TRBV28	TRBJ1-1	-	ASSLAGRSWTEAF
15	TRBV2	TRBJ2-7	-	ASKRISWDKNSYEQY
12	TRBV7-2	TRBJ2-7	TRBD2	ASSQAGLTYEQY
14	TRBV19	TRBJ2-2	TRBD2	ASSPRTSGKTGELF
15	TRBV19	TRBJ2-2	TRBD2	ASSIDRREGRSGELF
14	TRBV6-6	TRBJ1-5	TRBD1	ASRNRQGPLYQPQH
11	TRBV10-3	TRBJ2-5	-	AISRGDGETQY
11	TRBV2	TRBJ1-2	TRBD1	ASRRDSNYGYT
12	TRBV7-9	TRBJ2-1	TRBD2	ASSSGEPKNEQF
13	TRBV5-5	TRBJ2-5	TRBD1	ASSLGTGGQETQY
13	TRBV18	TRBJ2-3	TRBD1	ASSPSGQGADTQY
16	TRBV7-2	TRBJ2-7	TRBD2	ASSLVVAGVLVIYEQY
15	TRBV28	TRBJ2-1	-	ASSLSTGARGYNEQF
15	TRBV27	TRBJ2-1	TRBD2	ASNLLGVGGPHNEQF
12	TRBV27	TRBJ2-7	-	ASSLAGHPDEQY
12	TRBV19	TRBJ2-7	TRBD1	ASSIVQGSYEQY
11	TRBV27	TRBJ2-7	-	ASSPTGPYEQY
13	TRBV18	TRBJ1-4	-	ASSPMQGSIEKLF
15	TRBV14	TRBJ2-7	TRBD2	ASSGKWLAEMPYEQY
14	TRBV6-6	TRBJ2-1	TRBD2	ASSPGLAASYNEQF
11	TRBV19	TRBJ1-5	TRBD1	ASSIGQGQPQH
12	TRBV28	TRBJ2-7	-	ASSYRRTGPEQY
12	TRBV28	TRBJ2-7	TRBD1	ASSSGTGLWEQY
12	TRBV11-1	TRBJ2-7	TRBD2	ASSAGTRAREQY
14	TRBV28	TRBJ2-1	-	ASSLSLGGFGNEQF
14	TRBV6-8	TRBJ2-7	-	ASNPPISASSYEQY